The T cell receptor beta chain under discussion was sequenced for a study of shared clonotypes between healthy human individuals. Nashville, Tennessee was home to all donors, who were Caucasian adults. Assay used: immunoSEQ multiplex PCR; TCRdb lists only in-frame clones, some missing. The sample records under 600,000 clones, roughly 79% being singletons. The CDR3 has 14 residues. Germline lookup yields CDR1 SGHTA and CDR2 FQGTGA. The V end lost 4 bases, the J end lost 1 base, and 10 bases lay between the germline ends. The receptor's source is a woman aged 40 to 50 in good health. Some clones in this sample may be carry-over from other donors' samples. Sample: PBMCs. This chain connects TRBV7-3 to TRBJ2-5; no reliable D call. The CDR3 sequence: CASSSGRGQETQYF. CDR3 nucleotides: TGTGCCAGCAGCTCGGGCCGTGGCCAAGAGACCCAGTACTTC.